This TCR beta chain was sequenced for a study of T cells after yellow fever vaccination. TCRdb independently ran MiXCR on the 5' RACE reads; one entry per CDR3 protein. Here the sample spans roughly 520,000 distinct CDR3 sequences, about a fifth being singletons. The CDR3 has 14 amino acids. The ends were cut back, 1 base at V and 7 bases at J, with 8 bases in the middle. Germline V gene lookup returns CDR1 LNHNV and CDR2 YYDKDF (reference sequence). The sample in question was PBMCs, obtained approximately 22 days after the first yellow fever vaccination. The chain links TRBV15 to TRBJ1-6; D unclear. This clonotype was obtained from a man aged 18 to 35 who received the YFV17D yellow fever vaccine. The CDR3 region is CATSRGSGNSPLHF. CDR3 coding DNA: TGTGCCACCAGCAGAGGTTCGGGCAATTCACCCCTCCACTTT. The entire variable domain, with the rest obtained from reference TRBV15 and TRBJ1-6, is as follows: DAMVIQNPRYQVTQFGKPVTLSCSQTLNHNVMYWYQQKSSQAPKLLFHYYDKDFNNEADTPDNFQSRRPNTSFCFLDIRSPGLGDTAMYLCATSRGSGNSPLHFGNGTRLTVT.